The 9 T cell receptor beta chains below all came from one sample that was sequenced in a study of prognosis after radiotherapy for stage I lung cancer. Genomic DNA was the source, and TCR beta CDR3 was amplified from it by two-round multiplex PCR. The first PCR round targeted every TRBV and TRBJ gene with specific primers. MiXCR was run by TCRdb on the multiplex PCR reads, yielding one entry per CDR3 protein. The repertoire has fewer than 15,000 distinct CDR3 sequences, around 45% of them found once; the top ten carry roughly 26%. The specimen was PBMCs, collected before or after stereotactic body radiation therapy (not recorded which). The receptors come from a donor of 50 years or more with non-small cell lung cancer.

Judged by abundance, this clonotype is medium-sized. V gene TRBV12-3 or TRBV12-4 combines with J gene TRBJ2-3, with TRBD2 as a possible D gene (6 bases). Trimming left V 6 bases short and J 6 bases short, with 13 bases between. The CDR3 runs 13 residues. The CDR3 here is CASSRLGADTQYF. The CDR3 bases are TGTGCCAGCAGCCGACTAGGGGCGGATACGCAGTATTTT.

At least ten counts were recorded for this clonotype. The V call is TRBV6-2 or TRBV6-3, the J call TRBJ2-5, with 12 bases fitting TRBD2. V lost 2 bases, J lost 5 bases, and 9 bases stayed unmatched. The CDR3 is 17 amino acids. CDR1 MNHEY and CDR2 SVGEGT come from the germline V gene. As DNA, the CDR3 is TGTGCCAGCAGTTACGGAGCTAGCGGGAGGGCTCTGGAGACCCAGTACTTC. This translates into CASSYGASGRALETQYF.

Details on this clonotype: The conserved closing phenylalanine or tryptophan is absent in this CDR3, likely reflecting a read error. The DNA is omitted, as the CDR3 cannot be located on it reliably, and the CDR3 follows TCRdb's listing. The chain couples TRBV18 to TRBJ2-7; TRBD2 is taken as the D call from the table, unchecked against the DNA. The CDR3 spans 15 residues, counting both ends. The V gene's germline CDR1 is KGHSH and CDR2 LQKENI. The CDR3: CASSPQQSGSGEHYS.

This rearrangement joins TRBV4-2 to TRBJ1-5; TRBD1 is a possible D gene (5 bases). This CDR3 spans 13 amino acids. V was pared by 3 bases and J by 4 bases, with 7 bases between. Germline V gives CDR1 LGHNA, CDR2 YNFKEQ. The CDR3 nucleotides are TGTGCCAGCAGCCATGGGGGGAATCAGCCCCAGCATTTT. Its protein product is CASSHGGNQPQHF.

Of note for this clonotype: The likely explanation is a read error, given a far larger clone one base away. The genes are TRBV6-4 and TRBJ1-1, with a tentative D call TRBD1 (6 bases). Trimming took off 5 bases at V and 11 bases at J, with 15 bases between the two ends. The CDR3 runs to 12 residues. CDR1 is MRHNA, CDR2 SNTAGT, per germline. The CDR3 sequence is CASSKQGLQAFF. CDR3 in DNA: TGTGCCAGCAGTAAACAGGGTTTGCAGGCTTTCTTT.

This clonotype is medium-sized by share. The junction departs from the called germline gene at one end, perhaps through a read error. The chain recombines TRBV5-1 with TRBJ2-3; 10 bases are a match to TRBD1. Per the germline V gene, CDR1 is SGHRS and CDR2 is YFSETQ. This CDR3 is built from 17 residues. CDR3 bases: TGTGCCAGCAGCTTCCCCACGGGACAGGGGCCCTCCGATACGCAGTATTTT. It translates to CASSFPTGQGPSDTQYF.

The chain recombines TRBV19 with TRBJ2-7; D is possibly TRBD1 (6 bases). CDR1 is LNHDA, CDR2 SQIVND, per germline (reference sequence). The germline V and J ends were trimmed by 5 bases and 2 bases, with 10 bases remaining between them. This CDR3 comprises 13 residues. In nucleotides, the CDR3 is TGTGCCAGTAGTGTAGGACAGACCTACGAGCAGTACTTC. Translation gives CASSVGQTYEQYF.

In this sample, this clonotype turned up many times. The V and J genes are TRBV5-1 and TRBJ2-5; no clear D. This CDR3 has 12 residues. Germline V gene data show CDR1 as SGHRS and CDR2 as YFSETQ. V gave up 0 bases and J gave up 5 bases, with 5 bases separating them. The CDR3 nucleotides are TGCGCCAGCAGCTTGGCGGGCGAGACCCAGTACTTC. Its protein product is CASSLAGETQYF.

As to this clonotype: A much larger clone is a single base away; this may be a read error. The chain employs TRBV10-3 and TRBJ2-5, with D possibly being TRBD1 or TRBD2 (5 bases each). Germline V CDR1 and CDR2: ENHRY, SYGVKD. This CDR3 spans 13 amino acids. CDR3 in amino acids: CSISGDGPETQYF. CDR3 DNA sequence: TGTTCCATCAGTGGGGACGGGCCGGAGACCCAGTACTTC.